Below, 28 T cell receptor beta chains from the same sample are listed, as sequenced in a study of beta chain features in type 1 diabetes. No antigen has been assigned to these receptors. Whole-study findings and limits: Type 1 diabetes patients showed a moderate but significant shortening of TCRB CDR3s in all four CD4+ subsets.

Expressed TCRB transcripts were sequenced because the isolated RNA had all been reverse transcribed beforehand. The repertoire was sequenced with immunoSEQ multiplex PCR; TCRdb's copy has only in-frame clones and lacks some. The sample yields around 280,000 clones, 15% seen once. Material: naive CD4+ T cells from blood. Receptors originate from a man younger than 35 with type 1 diabetes.

In DNA, the CDR3 is TGCGCCAGCAGCAACTCGGGGGGGACAACACAGAATACGCAGTATTTT. As protein: CASSNSGGTTQNTQYF. V gene TRBV5-1 combines with J gene TRBJ2-3; TRBD2 agrees at 8 bases. With 4 bases clipped from V and 7 bases from J, the junction kept 14 bases outside the gene matches. Germline lookup yields CDR1 SGHRS and CDR2 YFSETQ. This CDR3 has 16 residues.

The chain uses TRBV14 and TRBJ2-7; TRBD1 agrees at 7 bases. Germline V gene data show CDR1 as SGHDN and CDR2 as FVKESK. With V trimmed by 4 bases and J by 2 bases, 5 bases remained unmatched. The CDR3 spans 14 residues. The CDR3 reads CASSPRQGAYEQYF. The CDR3 DNA reads as TGTGCCAGCAGCCCCCGTCAGGGGGCCTACGAGCAGTACTTC.

This clone was detected only a few times. The V gene is TRBV2, the J gene TRBJ2-3; perhaps TRBD1 as D (5 bases). Germline V gene data show CDR1 as SNHLY and CDR2 as FYNNEI. The CDR3 loop spans 16 amino acids. With 2 bases removed from V and 2 bases from J, the gap between germline ends came to 14 bases. CDR3 protein: CASSEYPGRSTDTQYF. The DNA for the CDR3 is TGTGCCAGCAGTGAATACCCAGGGCGCTCCACAGATACGCAGTATTTT. Combining the CDR3 with reference TRBV2 and TRBJ2-3 gives the whole variable domain EPEVTQTPSHQVTQMGQEVILRCVPISNHLYFYWYRQILGQKVEFLVSFYNNEISEKSEIFDDQFSVERPDGSNFTLKIRSTKLEDSAMYFCASSEYPGRSTDTQYFGPGTRLTVL.

The V gene is TRBV7-2, the J gene TRBJ1-1, with D uncertain. Germline V gene sequence: CDR1 SGHTA, CDR2 FQGNSA. The CDR3 contains 14 residues. V shed 5 bases and J shed 7 bases, with 17 bases lying between them. DNA for the CDR3: TGTGCCAGCAGCCCCTGGGTGGTGGGCCTTGAAGCTTTCTTT. It is translated as CASSPWVVGLEAFF.

This clone was seen more than once but under ten times. The chain carries TRBV6-1 and TRBJ1-2; D ambiguous. V was clipped by 2 bases and J by 4 bases, with 5 bases between them. The CDR3 covers 12 residues. Germline assignment: CDR1 MNHNS and CDR2 SASEGT. In nucleotides, the CDR3 is TGTGCCAGCAGTGAACGGGGCTATGGCTACACCTTC. It codes for CASSERGYGYTF.

The chain joins TRBV5-6 to TRBJ2-5; tentative D call: TRBD1 (6 bases). The CDR3 consists of 15 residues. Germline CDR1 and CDR2: SGHDT and YYEEEE. Trimming took 3 bases from V and 0 from J, leaving 12 bases between them. CDR3 coding DNA: TGTGCCAGCAGCTCTCGGACAGCCAACCAAGAGACCCAGTACTTC. Its translation is CASSSRTANQETQYF.

This clone has a handful of counts. This chain links TRBV5-1 with TRBJ2-4; 7 bases are a match to TRBD1. The CDR3 extends over 17 amino acids. The ends lost 0 bases at V and 8 bases at J; junction bases unmatched: 14. The germline V gene has CDR1 SGHRS and CDR2 YFSETQ. Written as DNA, the CDR3 is TGCGCCAGCAGCTTGGGGGGCTGGACAGGAATAGGAGACATTCAGTACTTC. It is translated as CASSLGGWTGIGDIQYF.

This clone has just a few counts. This chain uses TRBV4-2 with TRBJ1-2; unclear D gene. The V gene lost 0 bases and the J gene lost 2 bases, with 13 bases spanning the gap. This CDR3 is built from 16 residues. Looked up from germline, CDR1 is LGHNA and CDR2 is YNFKEQ. CDR3: CASSQDSKPRNYGYTF. The CDR3 DNA follows: TGTGCCAGCAGCCAAGACTCCAAACCGAGGAACTATGGCTACACCTTC.

This clone was seen a handful of times. The chain recombines TRBV30 with TRBJ1-3, with unresolved D. The CDR3 is 12 residues long. The V gene's germline CDR1 is GTSNPN and CDR2 SVGIG (reference sequence). The ends were cut back, 3 bases at V and 2 bases at J, with 5 bases in the middle. As DNA, the CDR3 is TGTGCCTGGAGAAGAGCTGGAAACACCATATATTTT. Amino acids: CAWRRAGNTIYF. Full variable domain (rest looked up from reference TRBV30 and TRBJ1-3): SQTIHQWPATLVQPVGSPLSLECTVEGTSNPNLYWYRQAAGRGLQLLFYSVGIGQISSEVPQNLSASRPQDRQFILSSKKLLLSDSGFYLCAWRRAGNTIYFGEGSWLTVV.

V gene TRBV28 combines with J gene TRBJ2-6; 7 nucleotides align to TRBD2. Per the germline V gene, CDR1 is MDHEN and CDR2 is SYDVKM. The CDR3 is 15 residues long. J was trimmed by 2 bases and V by 4 bases; bases with no gene match: 2. DNA for the CDR3: TGTGCCAGCAGTTCCCTAGCGGCTGGGGCCAACGTCCTGACTTTC. Encoded protein: CASSSLAAGANVLTF.

The CDR3 nucleotides read TGTGCCAGCACCCCCCCCGGGAACACTGAAGCTTTCTTT. It yields the protein CASTPPGNTEAFF. The rearrangement uses TRBV9 and TRBJ1-1; unclear D gene. V lost 6 bases, J lost 1 base, and 10 bases lay in between. The CDR3 is made up of 13 amino acids. Germline V gene lookup returns CDR1 SGDLS and CDR2 YYNGEE.

V is TRBV5-6 and J is TRBJ2-3; D is unresolved. CDR1 is SGHDT, CDR2 YYEEEE, per germline. Between the trimmed V and J ends, which lost 0 bases and 2 bases, there was a span of 10 bases. This CDR3 has 15 residues. This chain's CDR3 is CASSLETFFTDTQYF. DNA for the CDR3: TGTGCCAGCAGCTTGGAGACTTTTTTCACAGATACGCAGTATTTT.

In DNA form, the CDR3 reads TGTGCCAGCTCCGCCGGGAACACTGAAGCTTTCTTT. Its translation is CASSAGNTEAFF. The J gene is TRBJ1-1, the V gene TRBV18, with D unresolved. CDR1 and CDR2 from the germline V gene are KGHSH and LQKENI. The V end was cut by 6 bases, the J end by 1 base, with 6 bases between. This CDR3 spans 12 amino acids.

Here the CDR3 reads CASSPGGPETQYF. CDR3 nucleotide sequence: TGTGCCAGTAGTCCAGGGGGCCCGGAGACCCAGTACTTC. This chain uses TRBV19 with TRBJ2-5; 8 bases fit TRBD1. This CDR3 has 13 amino acids. CDR1 LNHDA and CDR2 SQIVND come from the germline V gene (reference sequence). With 5 bases clipped from V and 5 bases from J, the junction kept 4 bases outside the gene matches.

Only a few counts were recorded for this clone. This chain uses TRBV7-2 with TRBJ2-1; no definite D call. Trimming took 5 bases from V and 7 from J, leaving 9 bases between them. The length of the CDR3 is 12 residues. Germline CDR1 SGHTA, CDR2 FQGNSA. CDR3 sequence reads: CASSLASNEQFF. In nucleotides, the CDR3 is TGTGCCAGCAGCCTGGCTTCTAATGAGCAGTTCTTC.

The genes are TRBV19 and TRBJ1-2; D possibly corresponds to TRBD1 (6 bases). CDR1 and CDR2 from the germline V gene are LNHDA and SQIVND (reference sequence). V was cut by 5 bases and J by 5 bases, with 9 bases left in between. CDR3 length: 12 residues. The CDR3 loop reads CASSVDRYGYTF. The CDR3, as DNA: TGTGCCAGTAGTGTCGACAGGTATGGCTACACCTTC.

The table lists this clone with a few counts. The rearrangement joins TRBV15 to TRBJ1-3; a weak D match, TRBD1 (5 bases). CDR1 is LNHNV, CDR2 YYDKDF, per germline (reference sequence). The CDR3 is 14 residues long. V gave up 6 bases and J gave up 0 bases, with 9 bases separating them. This CDR3 reads CATRDTRSGNTIYF. CDR3 DNA: TGTGCCACCAGGGACACCCGCTCTGGAAACACCATATATTTT.

This clone has just a few counts. The rearrangement links TRBV5-1 to TRBJ1-1; D is undetermined. Germline V lookup: CDR1 SGHRS, CDR2 YFSETQ. The CDR3 runs to 15 residues. Trimming removed 5 bases from V and 1 base from J, with 15 bases in between. The CDR3 DNA reads TGCGCCAGCAGTCCCACTTTCCCTCGGAACACTGAAGCTTTCTTT. The encoded protein is CASSPTFPRNTEAFF.

This clone was counted a few times. In the same sample, other DNA sequences code for this CDR3. The chain is built from TRBV5-1 and TRBJ2-5, with 7 bases lining up with TRBD1. The CDR3 covers 14 residues. CDR1 is SGHRS and CDR2 is YFSETQ in the germline V gene. The V and J ends lost 4 bases and 2 bases, in that order; junction bases with no gene match: 5. The CDR3 here is CASSLRTGQETQYF. In nucleotides, the CDR3 is TGCGCCAGCAGCCTACGGACAGGACAAGAGACCCAGTACTTC.

This clone was seen a handful of times. The rearrangement uses TRBV5-5 and TRBJ1-2; D is undetermined. This CDR3 contains 12 residues. With 0 bases removed from V and 7 bases from J, the gap between germline ends came to 7 bases. CDR1 is SGHKS and CDR2 is YYEKEE in the germline V gene (reference sequence). CDR3 region: CASSLEAFGYTF. CDR3 nucleotide sequence: TGTGCCAGCAGCTTGGAAGCGTTTGGCTACACCTTC. Variable domain in full (rest from reference TRBV5-5 and TRBJ1-2): DAGVTQSPTHLIKTRGQQVTLRCSPISGHKSVSWYQQVLGQGPQFIFQYYEKEERGRGNFPDRFSARQFPNYSSELNVNALLLGDSALYLCASSLEAFGYTFGSGTRLTVV.

CDR3 DNA: TGTGCCACCAGCAGAGCCTTGACAGGGTTCGACCGTTACGAGCAGTACTTC. Its translation: CATSRALTGFDRYEQYF. The chain couples TRBV15 to TRBJ2-7, with 7 bases identical to TRBD1. The CDR3 is 17 residues long. Looked up from germline, CDR1 is LNHNV and CDR2 is YYDKDF (reference sequence). Unmatched junction bases numbered 13, after V lost 1 base and J lost 4 bases.

This sequence joins TRBV28 and TRBJ2-7; TRBD1 aligns across 8 bases. V trimming: 8 bases; J trimming: 3 bases; junction bases outside the gene matches: 9. The CDR3 spans 14 residues. Germline-derived CDR1 and CDR2 are MDHEN and SYDVKM. The CDR3 spells CASLRTGKDYEQYF. CDR3 DNA sequence: TGTGCCAGCCTTCGGACAGGGAAAGACTACGAGCAGTACTTC. The full variable domain, with the rest looked up from reference TRBV28 and TRBJ2-7, is DVKVTQSSRYLVKRTGEKVFLECVQDMDHENMFWYRQDPGLGLRLIYFSYDVKMKEKGDIPEGYSVSREKKERFSLILESASTNQTSMYLCASLRTGKDYEQYFGPGTRLTVT.

V usage is TRBV5-4 and J usage is TRBJ1-6; D unresolved. V dropped 3 bases and J dropped 10 bases, with 11 bases sitting between them. The length of the CDR3 is 13 residues. CDR1 and CDR2 (germline): SGHNT, YYREEE (reference sequence). The CDR3 sequence is CASSSDSGSPLHF. CDR3 DNA sequence: TGTGCCAGCAGCTCGGACTCTGGGTCACCCCTCCACTTT. The entire variable domain, with the rest obtained from reference TRBV5-4 and TRBJ1-6, is as follows: ETGVTQSPTHLIKTRGQQVTLRCSSQSGHNTVSWYQQALGQGPQFIFQYYREEENGRGNFPPRFSGLQFPNYSSELNVNALELDDSALYLCASSSDSGSPLHFGNGTRLTVT.

This clone was detected only a few times. This rearrangement joins TRBV10-3 to TRBJ2-2; TRBD1 agrees at 7 bases. The V gene end was trimmed by 4 bases and the J gene end by 0 bases; junction bases not matched to a gene: 5. Germline V gene lookup returns CDR1 ENHRY and CDR2 SYGVKD. The CDR3 is made up of 16 amino acids. For the CDR3, the DNA is TGTGCCATCAGTGGGGACAGAAACGCGAACACCGGGGAGCTGTTTTTT. Translated: CAISGDRNANTGELFF.

This clone was detected only a few times. This rearrangement joins TRBV9 to TRBJ2-3; no firm D call. CDR3 size: 14 residues. Germline V lookup: CDR1 SGDLS, CDR2 YYNGEE. The V and J ends lost 0 bases and 4 bases respectively, with 9 bases between them. The CDR3 nucleotides read TGTGCCAGCAGCGTAGATCGTGCAGCAGATACGCAGTATTTT. It translates to CASSVDRAADTQYF.

The rearrangement uses TRBV9 and TRBJ2-5; tentatively, D is TRBD1 (6 bases). CDR3 length: 14 residues. Germline lookup yields CDR1 SGDLS and CDR2 YYNGEE. V lost 3 bases and J lost 4, with 13 bases in between. The CDR3: CASSENTGLETQYF. For the CDR3, the DNA is TGTGCCAGCAGCGAAAACACAGGGTTAGAGACCCAGTACTTC.

The CDR3 here is CASSLEKGLLGNEQFF. The DNA of the CDR3 is TGTGCCAGCAGTTTAGAGAAGGGACTCCTTGGCAATGAGCAGTTCTTC. The chain links TRBV28 to TRBJ2-1; tentative D call: TRBD2 (6 bases). Deletions cut 2 bases from V and 6 bases from J, with 17 bases between. Germline CDR1 reads MDHEN; CDR2 reads SYDVKM. The CDR3 is made up of 16 amino acids.

The chain recombines TRBV9 with TRBJ2-5, with D unclear. Trimming took 4 bases from V and 7 from J, leaving 14 bases between them. The CDR3 runs 13 residues. Germline V gives CDR1 SGDLS, CDR2 YYNGEE. The CDR3 sequence: CASSPPNLGTQYF. The CDR3 DNA reads as TGTGCCAGCAGCCCCCCCAACCTCGGGACCCAGTACTTC. Complete variable domain (other parts from reference TRBV9 and TRBJ2-5): DSGVTQTPKHLITATGQRVTLRCSPRSGDLSVYWYQQSLDQGLQFLIQYYNGEERAKGNILERFSAQQFPDLHSELNLSSLELGDSALYFCASSPPNLGTQYFGPGTRLLVL.